This T cell receptor beta chain was recorded in a study of blood T cell repertoires in COVID-19. Study at large: In each case, the material was cDNA or gDNA derived from T cells, B-cell-depleted T cells, or PBMCs.

As processed by the authors: Amplification with reference gene primers provided the estimates of nucleated cell counts. Clones were read by immunoSEQ multiplex PCR, and TCRdb kept only the in-frame ones, dropping some. The DNA gave D and trimming, while V, J and clone size come from that table. Here the sample spans a few hundred thousand clones, around 89% being singletons. Germline CDR1 reads SGHTA; CDR2 reads FQGNSA. Trimming cost V 2 bases and J 2 bases; bases outside gene matches: 17. This CDR3 is 19 amino acids long. The age range of participants was 18 to 89 years, with residence in about two dozen US areas. Clinical histories supplied by participants themselves formed the basis of cohort assignment.

The material sequenced was PBMCs or T cells enriched from blood (not recorded which). This receptor was obtained from a woman between 18 and 29 years old with acute COVID-19. V is TRBV7-2 and J is TRBJ1-2; 7 nucleotides match TRBD1. The CDR3 DNA reads TGTGCCAGCAGCTTACAGCTTTCAGGGGGGCAAACCGACAACTATGGCTACACCTTC. It specifies CASSLQLSGGQTDNYGYTF.